A single sample is the source of the 29 T cell receptor beta chains below, sequenced in a study of T cell responses to AZD1222 COVID-19 vaccine. Generated by immunoSEQ multiplex PCR, the TCRdb table keeps only in-frame clones and is missing some. The sample includes about 130,000 clones, about nine tenths of them seen just once. The sequenced sample was peripheral blood, obtained on day 0 of MenACWY control vaccination. The receptors were sampled from an adult in good health.

The rearrangement uses TRBV19 and TRBJ1-6; D is unresolved. Germline values: CDR1 LNHDA, CDR2 SQIVND (reference sequence). Trimming shortened V by 1 base and J by 6 bases, and 13 bases separated the two germline ends. This CDR3 is built from 16 residues. The DNA for the CDR3 is TGTGCCAGTAGTATAGGGCAGAGCAGACGTAATTCACCCCTCCACTTT. It specifies CASSIGQSRRNSPLHF.

This chain joins TRBV6-5 and TRBJ1-1, with D hard to call. The CDR3 is 15 residues long. Trimming pared 0 bases from V and 1 base from J, leaving 9 bases between. Per the germline V gene, CDR1 is MNHEY and CDR2 is SVGAGI. The chain's CDR3 is CASSYSGIRNTEAFF. CDR3 nucleotide sequence: TGTGCCAGCAGTTACTCCGGAATTAGGAACACTGAAGCTTTCTTT.

J is TRBJ2-7 and V is TRBV7-8; 10 nucleotides line up with TRBD1. The V and J ends lost 5 bases and 4 bases, in that order; junction bases with no gene match: 11. The CDR3 totals 16 residues. The germline CDR1 and CDR2 sequences are SGHVS and FQNEAQ. The CDR3 is CASSLGTGEILYEQYF. The CDR3 DNA is TGTGCCAGCAGCCTCGGGACAGGGGAAATTTTATACGAGCAGTACTTC. The variable domain in full, with the rest retrieved from reference TRBV7-8 and TRBJ2-7, is GAGVSQSPRYKVAKRGQDVALRCDPISGHVSLFWYQQALGQGPEFLTYFQNEAQLDKSGLPSDRFFAERPEGSVSTLKIQRTQQEDSAVYLCASSLGTGEILYEQYFGPGTRLTVT.

This sequence joins TRBV6-4 and TRBJ1-1; 9 bases agree with TRBD1. Trimming cost V 0 bases and J 8 bases; bases outside gene matches: 7. Germline V gene lookup returns CDR1 MRHNA and CDR2 SNTAGT. The CDR3 length is 15 residues. CDR3 region: CASSDSTGGPEEAFF. DNA for the CDR3: TGTGCCAGCAGTGACTCGACAGGGGGGCCTGAGGAAGCTTTCTTT.

V usage is TRBV6-4 and J usage is TRBJ1-1, with D possibly TRBD1 on 5 matching bases. Germline V gene sequence: CDR1 MRHNA, CDR2 SNTAGT. The CDR3 runs 13 residues. V lost 0 bases, J lost 6 bases, and 8 bases lay in between. This chain's CDR3 is CASSDSEGAEAFF. CDR3 DNA sequence: TGTGCCAGCAGTGACTCTGAAGGGGCTGAAGCTTTCTTT.

The rearrangement joins TRBV28 to TRBJ2-7; 7 bases are shared with TRBD1. With V trimmed by 6 bases and J by 2 bases, 10 bases remained unmatched. There are 15 residues in the CDR3. The germline gives CDR1 MDHEN, CDR2 SYDVKM. CDR3 in amino acids: CASRPTGTETYEQYF. The CDR3 DNA reads TGTGCCAGCAGACCAACCGGGACAGAGACCTACGAGCAGTACTTC.

V and J are TRBV28 and TRBJ2-7; the match to TRBD2 covers 11 bases. The trim removed 3 bases at V and 3 bases at J, leaving 7 bases unmatched. The CDR3 contains 16 residues. From germline, CDR1 is MDHEN and CDR2 SYDVKM. Here the CDR3 reads CASSFRTGTSGYEQYF. The DNA for the CDR3 is TGTGCCAGCAGTTTCCGGACCGGGACTAGCGGCTACGAGCAGTACTTC. Using reference TRBV28 and TRBJ2-7 for the parts outside the CDR3, the full variable domain is DVKVTQSSRYLVKRTGEKVFLECVQDMDHENMFWYRQDPGLGLRLIYFSYDVKMKEKGDIPEGYSVSREKKERFSLILESASTNQTSMYLCASSFRTGTSGYEQYFGPGTRLTVT.

The CDR3 reads CASSPSSGIYNEQFF. The CDR3 DNA follows: TGTGCCAGCTCACCATCTAGCGGAATTTACAATGAGCAGTTCTTC. The chain couples TRBV18 to TRBJ2-1; 7 bases are a match to TRBD2. V shed 2 bases and J 4 bases; nucleotides not matched to a gene: 5. Germline loops: CDR1 KGHSH, CDR2 LQKENI. The CDR3 contains 15 residues. Variable domain in full (rest from reference TRBV18 and TRBJ2-1): NAGVMQNPRHLVRRRGQEARLRCSPMKGHSHVYWYRQLPEEGLKFMVYLQKENIIDESGMPKERFSAEFPKEGPSILRIQQVVRGDSAAYFCASSPSSGIYNEQFFGPGTRLTVL.

V gene TRBV21-1 combines with J gene TRBJ2-7. TRBV21-1 is given as a pseudogene. CDR3 length equals 10 residues. CDR3 protein: CASSIYEQYF. The CDR3 DNA follows: TGTGCCAGCAGCATCTACGAGCAGTACTTC.

The chain recombines TRBV19 with TRBJ1-5; D remains unclear. The CDR3 extends over 14 amino acids. The germline V gene encodes CDR1 LNHDA and CDR2 SQIVND (reference sequence). Trimming cost V 6 bases and J 1 base, with 10 bases left between them. Here the CDR3 reads CASSVSSSNQPQHF. CDR3 coding DNA: TGTGCCAGTAGCGTGAGCAGCAGCAATCAGCCCCAGCATTTT.

The chain couples TRBV2 to TRBJ1-5; D perhaps matches TRBD1 (6 bases). The length of the CDR3 is 15 residues. V was trimmed by 8 bases and J by 0 bases, leaving 14 bases between them. Germline V gene data show CDR1 as SNHLY and CDR2 as FYNNEI. CDR3 amino acids: CASAWTADSNQPQHF. For the CDR3, the DNA is TGTGCCAGCGCCTGGACAGCCGATAGCAATCAGCCCCAGCATTTT.

The rearrangement uses TRBV7-6 and TRBJ1-1, with 7 bases lining up with TRBD1. The germline CDR1 and CDR2 sequences are SGHVS and FNYEAQ. This CDR3 region has 14 residues. V shed 1 base and J 3 bases; nucleotides not matched to a gene: 2. The CDR3 loop reads CASSLGGTDTEAFF. The CDR3 bases are TGTGCCAGCAGCTTAGGAGGGACAGACACTGAAGCTTTCTTT.

The chain carries TRBV3-1 (or the pseudogene TRBV3-2) and TRBJ1-2; D not resolved. With 3 bases removed from V and 4 bases from J, the gap between germline ends came to 12 bases. CDR1 LGHDT and CDR2 YNNKEL come from the germline V gene (reference sequence). CDR3 size: 14 residues. The CDR3 region is CASSHQGSGYGYTF. The CDR3 DNA is TGTGCCAGCAGCCACCAAGGGTCGGGCTATGGCTACACCTTC.

V usage is TRBV18 and J usage is TRBJ1-4; a possible D gene is TRBD1 (5 bases). Trimming took 3 bases from V and 5 from J, leaving 10 bases between them. Germline lookup yields CDR1 KGHSH and CDR2 LQKENI. The CDR3 loop spans 14 amino acids. CDR3 DNA: TGTGCCAGCTCACCGGGACGGGGGAATGAAAAACTGTTTTTT. This gives the protein CASSPGRGNEKLFF.

This chain links TRBV7-9 with TRBJ2-5, with a tentative D call TRBD1 (6 bases). Germline CDR1 and CDR2: SEHNR and FQNEAQ (reference sequence). This CDR3 has 15 residues. Trimming pared 1 base from V and 1 base from J, leaving 10 bases between. The CDR3, as DNA: TGTGCCAGCAGCTTAGGGGGACATCCCCAAGAGACCCAGTACTTC. Translating gives CASSLGGHPQETQYF.

The chain combines TRBV18 with TRBJ1-1, with D maybe TRBD1 (5 bases). CDR3 length equals 13 residues. The germline V and J ends were trimmed by 2 bases and 4 bases, with 8 bases remaining between them. CDR1 and CDR2 (germline): KGHSH, LQKENI. The CDR3 nucleotides are TGTGCCAGCTCACCAGGGGCAGGCACTGAAGCTTTCTTT. Translation gives CASSPGAGTEAFF.

V gene TRBV13 combines with J gene TRBJ1-2; the match to TRBD1 covers 9 bases. Germline trimming cut 6 bases from V and 3 bases from J; bases unmatched to any gene: 5. Germline assignment: CDR1 PRHDT and CDR2 FYEKMQ (reference sequence). The CDR3 has 14 residues. The CDR3 loop reads CASRHTGGYYGYTF. CDR3 nucleotides: TGTGCCAGCAGGCACACAGGGGGCTACTATGGCTACACCTTC.

The V gene is TRBV3-1 (or the pseudogene TRBV3-2), the J gene TRBJ1-4; D ambiguous. This CDR3 comprises 18 residues. Trimming removed 2 bases from V and 3 bases from J, with 19 bases in between. From germline, CDR1 is LGHDT and CDR2 YNNKEL (reference sequence). DNA of the CDR3: TGTGCCAGCAGCCAACATTTGTTCCGGACTCAGCCTAATGAAAAACTGTTTTTT. Encoded protein: CASSQHLFRTQPNEKLFF.

The J gene is TRBJ2-7, the V gene TRBV28, with TRBD1 as a possible D gene (5 bases). The CDR3 extends over 17 amino acids. The germline V gene encodes CDR1 MDHEN and CDR2 SYDVKM. Trimming stripped 5 bases from V and 3 bases from J, with 23 bases between. CDR3 residues: CASSPTSPQGLGYEQYF. The CDR3 region has the DNA TGTGCCAGCAGTCCAACCAGCCCGCAGGGATTAGGCTACGAGCAGTACTTC. Full variable domain (outside the CDR3, taken from reference TRBV28 and TRBJ2-7): DVKVTQSSRYLVKRTGEKVFLECVQDMDHENMFWYRQDPGLGLRLIYFSYDVKMKEKGDIPEGYSVSREKKERFSLILESASTNQTSMYLCASSPTSPQGLGYEQYFGPGTRLTVT.

The gene calls are TRBV28 and TRBJ2-7; the D gene is possibly TRBD1 (6 bases). Germline V lookup: CDR1 MDHEN, CDR2 SYDVKM. The CDR3 spans 16 residues. The V and J ends lost 3 bases and 2 bases respectively, with 17 bases between them. CDR3 in amino acids: CASSFRGHYSPYEQYF. The CDR3 nucleotides read TGTGCCAGCAGTTTTAGGGGACACTACTCCCCCTACGAGCAGTACTTC. The full variable domain, its missing parts supplied by reference TRBV28 and TRBJ2-7, is DVKVTQSSRYLVKRTGEKVFLECVQDMDHENMFWYRQDPGLGLRLIYFSYDVKMKEKGDIPEGYSVSREKKERFSLILESASTNQTSMYLCASSFRGHYSPYEQYFGPGTRLTVT.

CDR3 bases: TGTGCCTGGAGTGGGCTAGCGGGAGTTGGCGATACGCAGTATTTT. This encodes CAWSGLAGVGDTQYF. The J gene is TRBJ2-3, the V gene TRBV30; 10 bases fit TRBD2. The CDR3 is 15 amino acids. Germline V gene sequence: CDR1 GTSNPN, CDR2 SVGIG (reference sequence). V lost 1 base, J lost 6 bases, and 7 bases stayed unmatched.

CDR3 DNA: TGTGCCAGCAGCGGGACCGCAAAAAACTATGGCTACACCTTC. Its protein is CASSGTAKNYGYTF. The chain joins TRBV28 to TRBJ1-2, with D possibly TRBD1 on 5 matching bases. The V gene's germline CDR1 is MDHEN and CDR2 SYDVKM. This CDR3 contains 14 residues. V was trimmed by 6 bases and J by 2 bases, leaving 13 bases between them.

J is TRBJ1-1 and V is TRBV28; maybe TRBD1 (6 bases). This CDR3 has 14 residues. Germline V gene data show CDR1 as MDHEN and CDR2 as SYDVKM. Trimming cost V 2 bases and J 10 bases, with 17 bases left between them. The CDR3 protein is CASSLTSGGARAFF. The CDR3 DNA is TGTGCCAGCAGTTTAACCTCGGGGGGCGCTCGAGCTTTCTTT.

This chain connects TRBV7-6 to TRBJ2-5; the D is unclear. Trimming stripped 4 bases from V and 4 bases from J, with 4 bases between. The CDR3 runs to 11 residues. Per the germline V gene, CDR1 is SGHVS and CDR2 is FNYEAQ. CDR3 loop: CASSSPETQYF. The CDR3 DNA reads TGTGCCAGCAGCTCTCCAGAGACCCAGTACTTC.

V and J are TRBV6-1 and TRBJ2-7; TRBD2 matches at 7 bases. The ends lost 2 bases at V and 7 bases at J; junction bases unmatched: 11. Germline assignment: CDR1 MNHNS and CDR2 SASEGT. The CDR3 extends over 15 amino acids. CDR3 DNA sequence: TGTGCCAGCAGTGAACTAGCGGCTGCCGGGGGTGAGCAGTACGTC. It specifies CASSELAAAGGEQYV.

The CDR3: CAISLAGPPADTQYF. The DNA for the CDR3 is TGTGCCATCAGTCTTGCGGGACCCCCGGCGGATACGCAGTATTTT. The V gene is TRBV10-3, the J gene TRBJ2-3; possibly TRBD2 for D (6 bases). This CDR3 has 15 amino acids. V lost 5 bases and J 6 bases, leaving 18 bases between the germline ends. Germline V CDR1 and CDR2: ENHRY, SYGVKD.

The chain combines TRBV6-2 or TRBV6-3 with TRBJ1-2, with 8 bases matching TRBD1. Per germline, CDR1 MNHEY and CDR2 SVGEGT. This CDR3 comprises 14 residues. The J segment lost 4 bases and the V segment lost 5 bases, leaving 6 bases of the junction unmatched. CDR3 bases: TGTGCCAGCAGTCCGAGACAGGGGCCCTATGGCTACACCTTC. Translation gives CASSPRQGPYGYTF.

The chain recombines TRBV7-6 with TRBJ1-5, with a weak D call TRBD1 (6 bases). Per the germline V gene, CDR1 is SGHVS and CDR2 is FNYEAQ. The CDR3 spans 16 residues. V lost 2 bases, J lost 0 bases, and 11 bases lay in between. Here the CDR3 reads CASSLWAGDSNQPQHF. CDR3 bases: TGTGCCAGCAGCTTATGGGCAGGGGATAGCAATCAGCCCCAGCATTTT.

This chain joins TRBV2 and TRBJ2-1; a weak D match, TRBD1 (6 bases). V lost 4 bases and J lost 2, with 12 bases in between. The CDR3 sequence is 15 residues long. CDR1 SNHLY and CDR2 FYNNEI come from the germline V gene. The CDR3 nucleotides are TGTGCCAGCAGTGTTAGGACAGTAACCTACAATGAGCAGTTCTTC. It specifies CASSVRTVTYNEQFF.